Only a few counts were recorded for the clone carrying this T cell receptor beta chain. Its antigen is unidentified. This could be a read error, since a much larger clone is one nucleotide away. The data originate from a study of neurological immune-mediated disorders. Every sequencing run gave over 180 million TCR-beta sequences, taken from 15-18 subjects. TCRdb analysed the 5' RACE reads with MiXCR anew, one entry per CDR3 protein. Of 50,000 to 65,000 distinct CDR3 sequences detected, 3.6% appear once; the ten largest clones hold less than 2%. Study-wide results and caveats: In multiple sclerosis patients, the repertoire cluster was unrelated to clinical or MRI findings. Among 34 multiple sclerosis patients, 18 had repertoires that phylogenetic grouping placed in one related-CDR3 cluster, a possible signature.

The CDR3 spans 14 residues. The V gene's germline CDR1 is LNHDA and CDR2 SQIVND (reference sequence). Preparation of the unsorted libraries drew on 2 million PBMCs stored at -80 C. The source is a man younger than 40 with multiple sclerosis. The V call is TRBV19, the J call TRBJ1-5; possibly TRBD1 for D (6 bases). The sample consisted of PBMCs. The CDR3 protein is CASSLTGSNQPQNF. CDR3 coding DNA: TGTGCCAGTAGCTTGACAGGCTCCAATCAGCCCCAGAATTTT.